Presented here are 21 T cell receptor beta chains from one specimen sequenced in a study of blood T cell repertoires in COVID-19. Assay used: immunoSEQ multiplex PCR; TCRdb lists only in-frame clones, some missing. The table shows 250,000 to 300,000 clones, with about nine tenths occurring only once. The sample comprised PBMCs or T cells enriched from blood (not recorded which). Source of these receptors: a woman in her 40s with acute COVID-19.

Of note for this clone: Other DNA sequences from this sample encode an identical CDR3 as well. The chain joins TRBV3-1 (or the pseudogene TRBV3-2) to TRBJ1-5; no clear D gene. There are 13 residues in the CDR3. Between the trimmed V and J ends, which lost 0 bases and 5 bases, there was a span of 5 bases. The germline CDR1 and CDR2 sequences are LGHDT and YNNKEL (reference sequence). The CDR3 nucleotides are TGTGCCAGCAGCCAAGATCGAGATCAGCCCCAGCATTTT. It translates to CASSQDRDQPQHF.

J is TRBJ1-2 and V is TRBV7-2; TRBD1 aligns across 9 bases. V trimming: 5 bases; J trimming: 2 bases; junction bases outside the gene matches: 6. The length of the CDR3 is 15 residues. CDR1 is SGHTA, CDR2 FQGNSA, per germline. The CDR3 is CASSRDRVVNYGYTF. Written as DNA, the CDR3 is TGTGCCAGCAGCCGGGACAGGGTAGTAAACTATGGCTACACCTTC.

This chain links TRBV2 with TRBJ2-2; tentative D call: TRBD1 (5 bases). With 8 bases removed from V and 1 base from J, the gap between germline ends came to 8 bases. This CDR3 comprises 13 residues. From germline, CDR1 is SNHLY and CDR2 FYNNEI. The CDR3 sequence: CASGAQNTGELFF. The CDR3, as DNA: TGTGCCAGCGGGGCCCAGAACACCGGGGAGCTGTTTTTT.

The chain recombines TRBV11-3 with TRBJ2-7; weak D call: TRBD2 (7 bases). CDR1 and CDR2 from the germline V gene are SGHNT and YENEEA. The V gene lost 5 bases and the J gene lost 1 base, with 15 bases spanning the gap. The CDR3 contains 15 residues. The CDR3 coding sequence is TGTGCCAGCAGCCCGCGGGGGCTCGCGTCCTACGAGCAGTACTTC. Its protein product is CASSPRGLASYEQYF.

This clone was observed once. This rearrangement joins TRBV29-1 to TRBJ2-2, with 7 bases aligning to TRBD2. There are 14 residues in the CDR3. With 5 bases clipped from V and 5 bases from J, the junction kept 8 bases outside the gene matches. Germline V gene data show CDR1 as SQVTM and CDR2 as ANQGSEA. The DNA for the CDR3 is TGCAGCGTTTGGGGGGGAGGTCGGACCGGGGAGCTGTTTTTT. Its protein is CSVWGGGRTGELFF.

V usage is TRBV19 and J usage is TRBJ2-7, with a weak D call TRBD2 (5 bases). The V gene lost 3 bases and the J gene lost 7 bases, with 13 bases spanning the gap. This CDR3 spans 13 amino acids. Germline CDR1 LNHDA, CDR2 SQIVND (reference sequence). The CDR3 here is CASSMRLPGEQYF. CDR3 DNA sequence: TGTGCCAGTAGTATGCGGCTTCCGGGGGAGCAGTACTTC.

The V gene is TRBV28, the J gene TRBJ1-6; 8 bases are shared with TRBD1. Losses at the gene ends were 5 bases for V and 6 bases for J; bases not matched to a gene: 3. This CDR3 has 14 amino acids. CDR1 and CDR2 (germline): MDHEN, SYDVKM. The DNA of the CDR3 is TGTGCCAGCAGTATTACAGGGGGTAATTCACCCCTCCACTTT. Protein: CASSITGGNSPLHF.

This chain uses TRBV11-2 with TRBJ1-3; D remains unclear. This CDR3 is built from 15 residues. Trimming shortened V by 3 bases and J by 0 bases, and 9 bases separated the two germline ends. Germline V gene sequence: CDR1 SGHAT, CDR2 FQNNGV. The CDR3 spells CASSFEALSGNTIYF. The DNA for the CDR3 is TGTGCCAGCAGCTTTGAGGCTCTCTCTGGAAACACCATATATTTT. The full variable domain, rest sourced from reference TRBV11-2 and TRBJ1-3, is EAGVAQSPRYKIIEKRQSVAFWCNPISGHATLYWYQQILGQGPKLLIQFQNNGVVDDSQLPKDRFSAERLKGVDSTLKIQPAKLEDSAVYLCASSFEALSGNTIYFGEGSWLTVV.

Concerning this clone itself: The sample has other DNA sequences that encode this CDR3 too. The chain recombines TRBV9 with TRBJ2-7; D not certain. The CDR3 consists of 14 residues. The germline V gene has CDR1 SGDLS and CDR2 YYNGEE. With 0 bases removed from V and 0 bases from J, the gap between germline ends came to 7 bases. CDR3 sequence reads: CASSVGANSYEQYF. CDR3 coding DNA: TGTGCCAGCAGCGTAGGGGCAAACTCCTACGAGCAGTACTTC.

This clone was counted a single time. Different DNA sequences within this sample yield the same CDR3. V is TRBV27 and J is TRBJ2-7; 9 bases align to TRBD1. The ends lost 5 bases at V and 4 bases at J; junction bases unmatched: 3. Germline V CDR1 and CDR2: MNHEY, SMNVEV (reference sequence). This CDR3 comprises 13 residues. As DNA, the CDR3 is TGTGCCAGCAGTCCTGGGACAGGGTACGAGCAGTACTTC. The encoded protein is CASSPGTGYEQYF.

This clone was observed a few times. The genes are TRBV19 and TRBJ2-7, with TRBD1 matching over 8 bases. Trimming removed 5 bases from V and 9 bases from J; junction bases left unmatched: 9. The CDR3 runs to 13 residues. Germline loops: CDR1 LNHDA, CDR2 SQIVND (reference sequence). The CDR3 DNA reads TGTGCCAGTAGTCTCGGACAGGGTGACTGGCAGTACTTC. Translation gives CASSLGQGDWQYF.

The genes are TRBV7-9 and TRBJ1-1; a weak D match, TRBD1 (6 bases). Germline V gene lookup returns CDR1 SEHNR and CDR2 FQNEAQ (reference sequence). The V and J ends lost 7 bases and 0 bases respectively, with 12 bases between them. This CDR3 comprises 14 residues. In nucleotides, the CDR3 is TGTGCCAGCACTACCGGGACACTGAACACTGAAGCTTTCTTT. This sequence encodes CASTTGTLNTEAFF. Based on the CDR3 plus reference TRBV7-9 and TRBJ1-1, the full variable domain is DTGVSQNPRHKITKRGQNVTFRCDPISEHNRLYWYRQTLGQGPEFLTYFQNEAQLEKSRLLSDRFSAERPKGSFSTLEIQRTEQGDSAMYLCASTTGTLNTEAFFGQGTRLTVV.

The CDR3 DNA reads TGTGCCAGCAGTTACTCGACGGGGTTGAACACTGAAGCTTTCTTT. Translation gives CASSYSTGLNTEAFF. The V gene is TRBV6-5, the J gene TRBJ1-1; D is unresolved. This CDR3 is 15 amino acids long. Trimming pared 0 bases from V and 0 bases from J, leaving 8 bases between. The germline CDR1 and CDR2 sequences are MNHEY and SVGAGI.

The genes are TRBV27 and TRBJ1-6; the D is unclear. In germline, CDR1 is MNHEY, CDR2 SMNVEV (reference sequence). Trimming shortened V by 1 base and J by 9 bases, and 7 bases separated the two germline ends. The CDR3 consists of 13 residues. CDR3 in amino acids: CASSLFGISPLHF. The CDR3 region has the DNA TGTGCCAGCAGTTTATTCGGTATTTCACCCCTCCACTTT.

The chain recombines TRBV18 with TRBJ1-6, with TRBD1 as a possible D gene (5 bases). The CDR3 length is 14 residues. CDR1 KGHSH and CDR2 LQKENI come from the germline V gene. Trimming stripped 4 bases from V and 7 bases from J, with 11 bases between. In nucleotides, the CDR3 is TGTGCCAGCTCACGCGGGGCAGGAAATTCACCCCTCCACTTT. Translating gives CASSRGAGNSPLHF.

J is TRBJ2-3 and V is TRBV5-4; 10 bases match TRBD2. The CDR3 length is 14 residues. Unmatched junction bases numbered 5, after V lost 0 bases and J lost 10 bases. The germline V gene encodes CDR1 SGHNT and CDR2 YYREEE (reference sequence). The CDR3 protein is CASSLDSSGGAQYF. The DNA of the CDR3 is TGTGCCAGCAGCTTGGATTCCAGCGGGGGGGCGCAGTATTTT.

The CDR3 DNA reads TGCGCCAGCAGCTTACCGGGACAGGGGGAGCATACGCAGTATTTT. This sequence encodes CASSLPGQGEHTQYF. The rearrangement links TRBV5-1 to TRBJ2-3, with 11 bases aligning to TRBD1. The ends lost 2 bases at V and 7 bases at J; junction bases unmatched: 6. Germline V gene sequence: CDR1 SGHRS, CDR2 YFSETQ. CDR3 length: 15 amino acids.

In nucleotides, the CDR3 is TGTGCCAGCAGTGCGAGTACCGGGGAGCTGTTTTTT. Protein product: CASSASTGELFF. V usage is TRBV27 and J usage is TRBJ2-2; unclear D gene. The CDR3 is 12 residues long. Trimming stripped 5 bases from V and 5 bases from J, with 6 bases between. Germline loops: CDR1 MNHEY, CDR2 SMNVEV (reference sequence).

This clone was counted once. The same CDR3 can be traced to other DNA sequences in this sample. The chain carries TRBV19 and TRBJ2-2; 11 bases fit TRBD1. Trimming at V came to 6 bases and at J to 5 bases, leaving 2 bases not matched to a gene. Germline values: CDR1 LNHDA, CDR2 SQIVND (reference sequence). This CDR3 has 14 amino acids. As DNA, the CDR3 is TGTGCCAGTAGAGGGACAGGGGGTACCGGGGAGCTGTTTTTT. Its protein is CASRGTGGTGELFF.

The V and J genes are TRBV5-1 and TRBJ2-7; 11 nucleotides agree with TRBD2. J was trimmed by 2 bases and V by 2 bases; bases with no gene match: 3. The CDR3 contains 15 residues. The V gene's germline CDR1 is SGHRS and CDR2 YFSETQ. In DNA form, the CDR3 reads TGCGCCAGCAGCTTTGGGACTAGCGGAACCTACGAGCAGTACTTC. This gives the protein CASSFGTSGTYEQYF.

The gene calls are TRBV24-1 and TRBJ2-1; a possible D gene is TRBD1 (5 bases). Germline lookup yields CDR1 KGHDR and CDR2 SFDVKD. This CDR3 comprises 15 residues. Trimming cost V 7 bases and J 4 bases, with 16 bases left between them. CDR3 loop: CATSPDTDPYNEQFF. In nucleotides, the CDR3 is TGTGCCACCAGCCCGGACACGGACCCTTACAATGAGCAGTTCTTC.